This T cell receptor (beta chain) comes out of a study of graft-versus-host responses after intestinal transplantation (dated by TCRdb to the early 2020s). Broadly, across the study: Recipients received multivisceral, liver-intestinal, or isolated intestinal transplants. Every recipient was given anti-thymocyte globulin induction, then maintenance tacrolimus and steroids for around three years. After intestinal transplantation, graft-versus-host and host-versus-graft alloreactive T cell clones in the graft, circulation and bone marrow were tracked using bulk TCR-beta CDR3 sequencing. To identify alloreactive clones, pre-transplant mixed lymphocyte reaction products were sequenced and then compared with unstimulated pre-transplant donor and recipient T cells. A cohort of about 25 intestinal transplant recipients, including one retransplant, was enrolled, and a few patients lacking pretransplant specimens were excluded. A peak of at least 4% donor T cells among recipient peripheral blood mononuclear cells was the definition used for donor T cell macrochimerism. Samples from a few later patients were sequenced in-house on an Illumina MiSeq with MiXCR processing rather than by the commercial service. General study outcomes and caveats: In patients with donor T cell macrochimerism, the allografts had high GvH to HvG T cell clonal ratios. Conclusions were limited by the relatively low number and heterogeneity of intestinal transplant patients. GvH clones were found in recipient bone marrow, and some of the GvH clones appeared earlier in ileal mucosa or blood, which is consistent with an intestinal mucosal origin. Peak levels of circulating GvH clones were associated with declines in HvG clones early after transplant.

The CDR3 covers 13 residues, taking in both the cysteine and the phenylalanine. The retained sequence is limited to the CDR3, 39 bases, with the frame set at the first base. Trimming removed 6 bases from V and 2 bases from J, leaving 11 bases between the germline ends. From a lookup of the germline V gene, CDR1 and CDR2 are SNHLY and FYNNEI. Blood samples were collected up to 4 times in the first month after transplant and then at least monthly when available. The library was built by means of the immunoSEQ multiplex PCR assay. Adaptive Biotechnologies carried out high-throughput TCR-beta CDR3 sequencing of genomic DNA for most patients. The paper's data handling went like this. TCR sequencing data were retrieved from Adaptive's ImmunoSEQ software for 15 to 20 patients, whereas a few other patients were processed with MiXCR and VDJtools. CDR3 nucleotide sequences shared between donor and recipient were removed because their origin could not be assigned. Alloreactive clones required at least 2-fold expansion over unstimulated cells and minimum CFSE-low frequency of 0.002% (template counts) or 0.001% (read counts). A clone was considered mappable if detected in the sequenced pre-transplant spleen, lymph node, or MLR CFSE-low populations of the donor or recipient. The cumulative frequency of alloreactive clones was calculated as a percentage of all sequences, weighted by copy number. TCRdb holds this immuneACCESS table with in-frame rearrangements only. Some clones are missing; in checked studies, unresolved V genes explain under half, and the rest has no known cause. That table gives V, J and clone size, and the DNA gave D and trimming. Across this sample there are tens of thousands of clones, with 80% to 90% seen only once. The ten largest make up 1.5% to 2% of the sample.

On this clone itself: Its antigen is still unknown. The input lacks base qualities; no much larger clone sits a single base away.

The TCR comes from a human patient who received an intestinal transplant, so some T cells may come from the graft donor. The sample consisted of PBMCs, taken 26 days after transplant. This chain joins TRBV2 to TRBJ2-7; possibly the D gene is TRBD2, per 6 matching bases. At the DNA level, the sequence is TGTGCCAGCAGGGGGGGAGGTACCTACGAGCAGTACTTC. This codes for CASRGGGTYEQYF.